This T cell receptor beta chain is from a study of Graves' ophthalmopathy and Graves' hyperthyroidism. Study results and caveats: Blood shared most expanded thyroid clonotypes above 0.001 frequency.

Excluded were patients with other autoimmune diseases, uncontrolled infections, pregnancy or lactation. This CDR3 spans 13 amino acids. Trimming shortened V by 3 bases and J by 1 base, and 6 bases separated the two germline ends. Looked up from germline, CDR1 is LNHDA and CDR2 is SQIVND (reference sequence). This clonotype showed up many times. The target antigen is unknown. RNA transcripts served as template for amplifying TCR beta CDR3 sequences. The first round was an RT-PCR with HTBI primers, and the second round was a multiplex PCR. Via MiXCR, TCRdb re-called the multiplex PCR reads, giving one row per CDR3 protein. The sample consists of approximately 460,000 distinct CDR3 sequences, under 15% of them appearing once.

The sequenced sample was blood. The chain uses TRBV19 and TRBJ1-1; D call uncertain. This receptor was taken from a woman aged 25 to 39 with Graves' ophthalmopathy. This CDR3 reads CASSMRQNTEAFF. The CDR3 nucleotides are TGTGCCAGTAGTATGAGACAGAACACTGAAGCTTTCTTT.